The clone carrying this T cell receptor beta chain was counted at least ten times. TCRdb reprocessed the 5' RACE reads via MiXCR and lists one record per CDR3 protein. The sample includes 130,000 to 150,000 distinct CDR3 sequences, approximately 3.5% of them seen just once. This record comes from a study of identical twins. The CDR3 covers 15 residues. Trimming removed 6 bases from V and 0 bases from J, with 14 bases in between. The specimen was memory T cells sorted from blood. The chain has TRBV12-3 or TRBV12-4 and TRBJ1-2; D is unclear. The receptor comes from a man aged 18 to 35 in good health. This CDR3 reads CASSTNPRTNYGYTF. The CDR3 DNA sequence: TGTGCCAGCAGCACCAATCCCCGTACTAACTATGGCTACACCTTC.